The present T cell receptor (beta chain) was sequenced within a study of cytomegalovirus exposure and HLA in healthy donors. The ends were cut back, 6 bases at V and 5 bases at J, with 19 bases in the middle. This CDR3 comprises 16 residues. Germline CDR1 reads LNHDA; CDR2 reads SQIVND (reference sequence). The PCR contained 60 Vbeta and 13 Jbeta primers. TCRdb keeps only in-frame clones here, not all; method: immunoSEQ multiplex PCR. The data show 100,000 to 150,000 clones, 60% to 80% seen once. This clone was found once. This clonotype was sampled from a woman aged 60-75 years in good health and CMV-seronegative. This chain links TRBV19 with TRBJ1-4; TRBD1 is a possible D gene (6 bases). The sequenced sample was PBMCs. As DNA, the CDR3 is TGTGCCAGTAGCCAAATTCCGGGACACCGAAATGAAAAACTGTTTTTT. Protein product: CASSQIPGHRNEKLFF.